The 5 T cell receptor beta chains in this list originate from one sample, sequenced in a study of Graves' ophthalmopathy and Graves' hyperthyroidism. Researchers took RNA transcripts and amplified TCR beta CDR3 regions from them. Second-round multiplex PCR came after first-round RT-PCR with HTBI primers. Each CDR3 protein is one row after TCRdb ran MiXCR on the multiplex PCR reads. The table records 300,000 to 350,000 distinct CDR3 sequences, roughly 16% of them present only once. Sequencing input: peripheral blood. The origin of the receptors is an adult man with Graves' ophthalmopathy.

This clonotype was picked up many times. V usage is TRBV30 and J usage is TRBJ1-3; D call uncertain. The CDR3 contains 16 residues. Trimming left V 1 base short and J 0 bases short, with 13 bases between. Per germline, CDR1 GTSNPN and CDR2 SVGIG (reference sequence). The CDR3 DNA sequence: TGTGCCTGGAGTGGTTCGTACGGTGACTCTGGAAACACCATATATTTT. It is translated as CAWSGSYGDSGNTIYF.

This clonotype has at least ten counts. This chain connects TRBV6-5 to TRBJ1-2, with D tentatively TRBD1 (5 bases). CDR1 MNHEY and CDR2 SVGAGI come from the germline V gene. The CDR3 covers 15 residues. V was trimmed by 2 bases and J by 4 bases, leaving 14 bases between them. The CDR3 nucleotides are TGTGCCAGCAGTTACCCCCAGGGTCTCGGCTATGGCTACACCTTC. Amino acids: CASSYPQGLGYGYTF.

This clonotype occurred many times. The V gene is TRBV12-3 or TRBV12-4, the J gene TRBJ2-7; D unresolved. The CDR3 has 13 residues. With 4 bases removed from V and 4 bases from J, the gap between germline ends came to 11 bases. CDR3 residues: CASSWGDLYEQYF. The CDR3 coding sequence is TGTGCCAGCAGTTGGGGTGACTTGTACGAGCAGTACTTC.

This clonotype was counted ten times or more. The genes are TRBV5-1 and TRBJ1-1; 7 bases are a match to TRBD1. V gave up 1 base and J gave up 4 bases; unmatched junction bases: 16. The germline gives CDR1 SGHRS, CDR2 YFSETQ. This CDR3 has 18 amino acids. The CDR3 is CASSLRTGGVGGGTEAFF. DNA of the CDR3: TGCGCCAGCAGCTTGAGGACAGGAGGGGTGGGAGGTGGCACTGAAGCTTTCTTT.

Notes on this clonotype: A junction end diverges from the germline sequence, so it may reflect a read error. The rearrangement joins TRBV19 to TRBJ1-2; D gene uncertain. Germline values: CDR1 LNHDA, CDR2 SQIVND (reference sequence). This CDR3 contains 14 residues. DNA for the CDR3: TGTGCCACTGTCCGGGTCGATCTCTCGGAAGGCTACATCTTC. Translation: CATVRVDLSEGYIF.